Sequencing of this TCR beta chain was carried out in a study of identical twins. A single record per CDR3 protein comes from TCRdb applying MiXCR to the 5' RACE reads. This sample has around 480,000 distinct CDR3 sequences; approximately 15% occur once, and the top ten carry around 0.52%. Study observations and caveats: Recombination models fit unrelated individuals' TCR alpha sharing but underestimated twins'. Conclusions came from cross-sectional statistical analysis, not from following the same donors.

This CDR3 is built from 12 residues. Germline values: CDR1 LGHDT, CDR2 YNNKEL (reference sequence). The ends were cut back, 5 bases at V and 2 bases at J, with 7 bases in the middle. Comment on this clonotype: Its antigen is currently unknown.

This sample also belongs to another study, concerning yellow fever vaccine responses in identical twins.

The source is a woman aged 18-29 years in good health. Specimen: CD4+ T cells sorted from blood. This chain uses TRBV3-1 with TRBJ2-7; D unclear. DNA for the CDR3: TGTGCCAGCAGCAACTCCCCCTACGAGCAGTACTTC. Its protein product is CASSNSPYEQYF.